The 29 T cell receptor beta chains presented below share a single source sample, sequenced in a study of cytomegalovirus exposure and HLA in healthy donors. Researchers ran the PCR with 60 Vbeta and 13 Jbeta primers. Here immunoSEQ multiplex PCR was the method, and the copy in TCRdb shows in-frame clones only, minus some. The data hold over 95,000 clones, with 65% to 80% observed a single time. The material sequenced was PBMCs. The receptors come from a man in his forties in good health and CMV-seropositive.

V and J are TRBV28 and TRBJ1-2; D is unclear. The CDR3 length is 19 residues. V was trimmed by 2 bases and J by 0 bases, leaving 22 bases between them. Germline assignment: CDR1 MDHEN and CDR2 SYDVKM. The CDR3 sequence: CASSLRLGYKMNSNYGYTF. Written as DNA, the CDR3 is TGTGCCAGCAGTTTAAGGCTAGGTTACAAAATGAATTCTAACTATGGCTACACCTTC.

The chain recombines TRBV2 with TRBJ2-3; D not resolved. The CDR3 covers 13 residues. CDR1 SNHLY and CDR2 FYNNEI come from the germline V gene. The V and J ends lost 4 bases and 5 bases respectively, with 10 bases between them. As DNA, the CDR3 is TGTGCCAGCAGTGGCTTCGAGAGAGATACGCAGTATTTT. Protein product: CASSGFERDTQYF.

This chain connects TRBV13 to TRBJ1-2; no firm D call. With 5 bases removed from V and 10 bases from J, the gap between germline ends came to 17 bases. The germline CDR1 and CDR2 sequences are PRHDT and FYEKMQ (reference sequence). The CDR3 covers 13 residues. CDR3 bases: TGTGCCAGCAGCCCACCGACTACCTTGTACTACACCTTC. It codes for CASSPPTTLYYTF.

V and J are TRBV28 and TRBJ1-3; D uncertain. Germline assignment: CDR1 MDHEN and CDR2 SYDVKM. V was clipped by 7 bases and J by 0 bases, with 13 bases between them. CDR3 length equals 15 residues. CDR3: CASTYSRFSGNTIYF. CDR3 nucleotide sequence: TGTGCCAGCACCTACAGCCGATTCTCTGGAAACACCATATATTTT.

The CDR3 nucleotides are TGTGCCAGCAGCGCGGGACAGGGGGCAGGCGGGGAGCTGTTTTTT. It yields the protein CASSAGQGAGGELFF. The chain has TRBV9 and TRBJ2-2; 12 nucleotides agree with TRBD1. With V trimmed by 3 bases and J by 7 bases, 4 bases remained unmatched. The length of the CDR3 is 15 residues. The germline V gene has CDR1 SGDLS and CDR2 YYNGEE.

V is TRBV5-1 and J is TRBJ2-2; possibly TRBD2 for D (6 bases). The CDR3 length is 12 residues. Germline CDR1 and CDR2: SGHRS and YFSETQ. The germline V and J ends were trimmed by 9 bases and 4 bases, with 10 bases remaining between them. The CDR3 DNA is TGCGCCAACCGGGGGAGCACCGGGGAGCTGTTTTTT. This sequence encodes CANRGSTGELFF.

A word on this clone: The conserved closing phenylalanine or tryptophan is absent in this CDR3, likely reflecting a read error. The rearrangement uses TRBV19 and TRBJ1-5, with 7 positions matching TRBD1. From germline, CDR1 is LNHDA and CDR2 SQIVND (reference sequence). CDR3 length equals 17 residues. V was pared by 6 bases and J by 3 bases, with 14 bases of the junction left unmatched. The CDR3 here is CASRPTTGTEYNQPQHL. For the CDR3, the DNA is TGTGCCAGTAGACCTACCACCGGGACAGAATACAATCAGCCCCAGCATCTT.

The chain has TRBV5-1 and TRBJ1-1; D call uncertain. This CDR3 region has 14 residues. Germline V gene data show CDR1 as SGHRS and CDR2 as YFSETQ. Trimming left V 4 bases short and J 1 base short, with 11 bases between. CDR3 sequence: CASSRGQRNTEAFF. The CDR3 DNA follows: TGCGCCAGCAGCCGAGGTCAGAGGAACACTGAAGCTTTCTTT.

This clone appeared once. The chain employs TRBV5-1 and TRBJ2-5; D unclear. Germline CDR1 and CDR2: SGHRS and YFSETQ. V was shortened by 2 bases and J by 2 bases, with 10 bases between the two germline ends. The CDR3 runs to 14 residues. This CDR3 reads CASSFGTQQETQYF. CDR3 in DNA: TGCGCCAGCAGCTTTGGCACCCAACAAGAGACCCAGTACTTC.

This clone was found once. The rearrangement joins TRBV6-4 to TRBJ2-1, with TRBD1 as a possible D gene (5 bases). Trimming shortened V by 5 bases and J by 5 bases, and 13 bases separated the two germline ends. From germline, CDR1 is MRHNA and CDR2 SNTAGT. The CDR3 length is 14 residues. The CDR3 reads CASSRQGFHNEQFF. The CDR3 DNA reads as TGTGCCAGCAGTCGCCAGGGTTTCCACAATGAGCAGTTCTTC.

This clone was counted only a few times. Here the CDR3 reads CASSLDGTGKNTEAFF. The CDR3 DNA reads as TGTGCCAGCAGCTTAGATGGGACAGGGAAGAACACTGAAGCTTTCTTT. The rearrangement uses TRBV7-2 and TRBJ1-1; TRBD1 matches 9 bases. J was trimmed by 1 base and V by 1 base; bases with no gene match: 4. This CDR3 is built from 16 residues. Germline assignment: CDR1 SGHTA and CDR2 FQGNSA.

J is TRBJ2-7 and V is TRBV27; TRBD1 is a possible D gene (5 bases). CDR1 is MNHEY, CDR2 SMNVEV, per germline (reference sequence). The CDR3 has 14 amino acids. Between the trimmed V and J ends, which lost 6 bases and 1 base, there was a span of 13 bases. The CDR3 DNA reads TGTGCCAGCAGCGTGATCACAGGTTCCTACGAGCAGTACTTC. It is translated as CASSVITGSYEQYF.

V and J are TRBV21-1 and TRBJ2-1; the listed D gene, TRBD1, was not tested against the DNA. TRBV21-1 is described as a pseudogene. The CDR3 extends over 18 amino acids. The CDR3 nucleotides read TGTGCCAGCAGCCCCCCCGAACCCTGGGGCAGCAGTTACAATGAGCAGTTCTTC. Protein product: CASSPPEPWGSSYNEQFF.

CDR3 coding DNA: TGTGCCAGCAGCTATCAGGTTTCCTACGAGCAGTACTTC. This sequence encodes CASSYQVSYEQYF. The chain links TRBV7-9 to TRBJ2-7; D not certain. The CDR3 has 13 amino acids. CDR1 and CDR2 from the germline V gene are SEHNR and FQNEAQ (reference sequence). Between the trimmed V and J ends, which lost 4 bases and 1 base, there was a span of 8 bases.

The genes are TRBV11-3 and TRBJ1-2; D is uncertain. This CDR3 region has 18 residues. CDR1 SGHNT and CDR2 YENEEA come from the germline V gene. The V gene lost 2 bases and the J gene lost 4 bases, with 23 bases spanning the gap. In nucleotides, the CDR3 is TGTGCCAGCAGCTTATATGGCAGAAAACCTCTGAGGATCTATGGCTACACCTTC. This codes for CASSLYGRKPLRIYGYTF.

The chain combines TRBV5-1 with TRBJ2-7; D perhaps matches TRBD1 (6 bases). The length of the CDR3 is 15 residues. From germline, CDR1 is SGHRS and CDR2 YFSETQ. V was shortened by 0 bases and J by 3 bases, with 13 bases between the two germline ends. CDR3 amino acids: CASSLEQGAIYEQYF. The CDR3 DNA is TGCGCCAGCAGCTTGGAACAGGGTGCCATCTACGAGCAGTACTTC.

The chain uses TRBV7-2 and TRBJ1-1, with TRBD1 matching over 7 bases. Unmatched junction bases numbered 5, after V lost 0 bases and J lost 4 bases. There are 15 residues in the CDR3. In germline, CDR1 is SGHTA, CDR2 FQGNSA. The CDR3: CASSLALGGGTEAFF. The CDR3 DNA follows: TGTGCCAGCAGCTTAGCATTAGGGGGCGGCACTGAAGCTTTCTTT.

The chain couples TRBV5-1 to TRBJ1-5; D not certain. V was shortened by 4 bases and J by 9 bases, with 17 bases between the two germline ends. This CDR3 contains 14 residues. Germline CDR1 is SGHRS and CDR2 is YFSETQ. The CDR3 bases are TGCGCCAGCAGCCCCGGGGAAGCGGCTTCGCCCCAGCATTTT. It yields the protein CASSPGEAASPQHF.

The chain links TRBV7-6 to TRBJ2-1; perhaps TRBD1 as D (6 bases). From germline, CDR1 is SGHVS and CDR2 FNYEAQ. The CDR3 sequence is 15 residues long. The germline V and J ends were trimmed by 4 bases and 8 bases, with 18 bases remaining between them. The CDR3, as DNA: TGTGCCAGCAGCTCGACAACAGGGAGCCTACATGAGCAGTTCTTC. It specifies CASSSTTGSLHEQFF.

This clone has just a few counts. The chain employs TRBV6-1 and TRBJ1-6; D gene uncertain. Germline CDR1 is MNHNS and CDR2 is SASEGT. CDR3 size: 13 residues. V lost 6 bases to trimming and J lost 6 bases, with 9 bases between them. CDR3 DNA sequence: TGTGCCAGCAGGGTCGAGTCTAATTCACCCCTCCACTTT. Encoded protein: CASRVESNSPLHF.

The CDR3 nucleotides are TGCGCCAGCAGCGACAGGGAAGTAGATACGCAGTATTTT. It specifies CASSDREVDTQYF. The chain recombines TRBV5-1 with TRBJ2-3; the match to TRBD1 covers 7 bases. The germline CDR1 and CDR2 sequences are SGHRS and YFSETQ. CDR3 length: 13 amino acids. J gave up 5 bases and V 4 bases, and 4 bases lay outside the gene matches.

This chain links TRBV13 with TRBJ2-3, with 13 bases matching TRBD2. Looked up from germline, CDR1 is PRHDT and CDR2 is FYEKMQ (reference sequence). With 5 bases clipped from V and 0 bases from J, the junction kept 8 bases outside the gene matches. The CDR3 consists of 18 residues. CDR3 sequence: CASSPKGTSGDSTDTQYF. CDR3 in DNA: TGTGCCAGCAGCCCAAAAGGGACTAGCGGGGACAGCACAGATACGCAGTATTTT. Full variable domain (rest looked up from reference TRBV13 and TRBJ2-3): AAGVIQSPRHLIKEKRETATLKCYPIPRHDTVYWYQQGPGQDPQFLISFYEKMQSDKGSIPDRFSAQQFSDYHSELNMSSLELGDSALYFCASSPKGTSGDSTDTQYFGPGTRLTVL.

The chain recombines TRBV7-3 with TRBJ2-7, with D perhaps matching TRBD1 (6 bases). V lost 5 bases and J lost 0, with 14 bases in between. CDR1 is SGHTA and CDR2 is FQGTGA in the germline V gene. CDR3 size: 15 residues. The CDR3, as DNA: TGTGCCAGCAGCCCAGGTCTCAGGGGCTCCTACGAGCAGTACTTC. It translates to CASSPGLRGSYEQYF.

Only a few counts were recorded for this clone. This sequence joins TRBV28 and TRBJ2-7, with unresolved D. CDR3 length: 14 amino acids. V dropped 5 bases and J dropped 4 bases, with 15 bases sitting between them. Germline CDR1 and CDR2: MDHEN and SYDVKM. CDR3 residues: CASSQAGQYYEQYF. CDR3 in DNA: TGTGCCAGCAGTCAGGCAGGCCAATATTACGAGCAGTACTTC.

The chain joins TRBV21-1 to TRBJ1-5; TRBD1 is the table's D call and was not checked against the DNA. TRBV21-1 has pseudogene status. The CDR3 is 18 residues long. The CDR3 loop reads CASSLGDRVSNSNQPQHF. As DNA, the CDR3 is TGTGCCAGCAGTTTAGGGGACAGGGTCTCAAATAGCAATCAGCCCCAGCATTTT.

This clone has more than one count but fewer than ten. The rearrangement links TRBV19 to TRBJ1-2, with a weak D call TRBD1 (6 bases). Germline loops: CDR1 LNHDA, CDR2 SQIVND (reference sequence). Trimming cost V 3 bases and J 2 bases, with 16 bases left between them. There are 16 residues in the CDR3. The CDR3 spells CASSMGGQIRNYGYTF. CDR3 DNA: TGTGCCAGTAGTATGGGCGGACAGATAAGGAACTATGGCTACACCTTC.

In DNA, the CDR3 is TGTGCCAGCAGCTCCTTGGGGGGGGAAGAGACCCAGTACTTC. Its protein is CASSSLGGEETQYF. This chain joins TRBV11-3 and TRBJ2-5; TRBD2 matches at 7 bases. The V segment lost 4 bases and the J segment 3 bases; nucleotides outside the gene matches: 5. The CDR3 totals 14 residues. Germline lookup yields CDR1 SGHNT and CDR2 YENEEA.

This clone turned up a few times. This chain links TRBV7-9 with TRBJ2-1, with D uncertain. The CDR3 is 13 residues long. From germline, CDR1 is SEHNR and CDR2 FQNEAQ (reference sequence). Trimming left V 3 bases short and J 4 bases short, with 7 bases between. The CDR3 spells CASSFSWYNEQFF. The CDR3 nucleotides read TGTGCCAGCAGCTTCAGTTGGTACAATGAGCAGTTCTTC.

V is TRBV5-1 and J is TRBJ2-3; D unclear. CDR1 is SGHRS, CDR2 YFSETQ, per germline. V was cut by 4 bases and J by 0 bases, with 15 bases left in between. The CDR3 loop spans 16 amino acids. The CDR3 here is CASSTPVSPSTDTQYF. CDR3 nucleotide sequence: TGCGCCAGCAGCACCCCGGTTAGTCCGAGCACAGATACGCAGTATTTT. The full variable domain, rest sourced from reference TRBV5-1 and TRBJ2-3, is KAGVTQTPRYLIKTRGQQVTLSCSPISGHRSVSWYQQTPGQGLQFLFEYFSETQRNKGNFPGRFSGRQFSNSRSEMNVSTLELGDSALYLCASSTPVSPSTDTQYFGPGTRLTVL.